These 10 T cell receptor beta chains were all obtained from the same sample, sequenced in a study of blood T cells in healthy people across ages. Together with a sample-barcoded 5' primer, a J-beta primer mix was included in a second PCR lasting about 7 to 12 cycles. MiXCR was run by TCRdb on the 5' RACE reads, yielding one entry per CDR3 protein. The table includes roughly 900,000 distinct CDR3 sequences, less than 35% detected once. The sequenced sample was blood. The receptors come from a woman older than 75 in good health.

The gene calls are TRBV5-6 and TRBJ2-2; no clear D. The CDR3 is 16 amino acids. V lost 0 bases and J lost 0, with 9 bases in between. The germline V gene encodes CDR1 SGHDT and CDR2 YYEEEE. The CDR3 coding sequence is TGTGCCAGCAGCTTGGGGCAGTTGACGAACACCGGGGAGCTGTTTTTT. Protein product: CASSLGQLTNTGELFF.

The CDR3 reads CASSLPIRGPTEAFF. CDR3 nucleotide sequence: TGTGCCAGCAGCTTACCGATCAGGGGGCCCACTGAAGCTTTCTTT. The chain carries TRBV11-2 and TRBJ1-1; 8 nucleotides line up with TRBD1. Trimming cost V 2 bases and J 4 bases; bases outside gene matches: 6. The germline V gene has CDR1 SGHAT and CDR2 FQNNGV. The CDR3 contains 15 residues.

This clonotype was detected many times. The chain recombines TRBV5-1 with TRBJ2-1; D might be TRBD1 (6 bases). The V gene lost 4 bases and the J gene lost 2 bases, with 13 bases spanning the gap. The CDR3 totals 15 residues. Germline V gene sequence: CDR1 SGHRS, CDR2 YFSETQ. CDR3 in DNA: TGCGCCAGCAGCACCGGGACAACTCCCTACAATGAGCAGTTCTTC. Amino acid sequence: CASSTGTTPYNEQFF.

This clonotype appeared many times. This chain connects TRBV20-1 to TRBJ2-5; 8 nucleotides match TRBD1. Looked up from germline, CDR1 is DFQATT and CDR2 is SNEGSKA (reference sequence). CDR3 length equals 14 residues. V shed 5 bases, J shed 4 bases, and the junction held 9 bases outside the gene matches. The CDR3 here is CSARTGYDGETQYF. In DNA form, the CDR3 reads TGCAGTGCTCGGACAGGGTACGATGGAGAGACCCAGTACTTC.

This clonotype was picked up many times. The chain has TRBV6-2 or TRBV6-3 and TRBJ2-5; 10 bases match TRBD1. This CDR3 contains 17 residues. With V trimmed by 6 bases and J by 0 bases, 10 bases remained unmatched. CDR1 is MNHEY and CDR2 is SVGEGT in the germline V gene. DNA of the CDR3: TGTGCCAGCAGCTCCGGGACAGGGGATTGGTACCAAGAGACCCAGTACTTC. It is translated as CASSSGTGDWYQETQYF.

The chain employs TRBV3-1 and TRBJ2-7; 10 bases are a match to TRBD2. This CDR3 comprises 16 residues. V lost 4 bases, J lost 7 bases, and 13 bases stayed unmatched. Per germline, CDR1 LGHDT and CDR2 YNNKEL (reference sequence). Written as DNA, the CDR3 is TGTGCCAGCAGCCGATGGAGCGGGGGGGCCTACAATGAGCAGTACTTC. The encoded protein is CASSRWSGGAYNEQYF.

This rearrangement joins TRBV6-5 to TRBJ1-2; D is uncertain. The V gene's germline CDR1 is MNHEY and CDR2 SVGAGI. The CDR3 length is 12 residues. The V end lost 6 bases, the J end lost 6 bases, and 11 bases lay between the germline ends. This CDR3 is CASRTVGNGYTF. The CDR3 region has the DNA TGTGCCAGCAGAACGGTTGGGAATGGCTACACCTTC.

The chain is built from TRBV4-3 and TRBJ2-3; 7 bases agree with TRBD2. Per the germline V gene, CDR1 is LGHNA and CDR2 is YSLEER. The J segment lost 1 base and the V segment lost 3 bases, leaving 10 bases of the junction unmatched. The CDR3 covers 17 residues. The CDR3 protein is CASSQRASGRGTDTQYF. The CDR3 DNA is TGCGCCAGCAGCCAGAGAGCTAGCGGACGCGGCACAGATACGCAGTATTTT.

This sequence joins TRBV29-1 and TRBJ2-5, with D uncertain. Germline V CDR1 and CDR2: SQVTM, ANQGSEA. The CDR3 contains 10 residues. V lost 8 bases to trimming and J lost 1 base, with 5 bases between them. CDR3 nucleotide sequence: TGCAGCACTGCCCAAGAGACCCAGTACTTC. This translates into CSTAQETQYF.

This clonotype has ten or more counts. J is TRBJ2-3 and V is TRBV7-6; TRBD2 agrees at 8 bases. Unmatched junction bases numbered 16, after V lost 0 bases and J lost 5 bases. This CDR3 has 19 amino acids. Germline CDR1 reads SGHVS; CDR2 reads FNYEAQ. CDR3 DNA sequence: TGTGCCAGCAGCTTAGCCTCCCGCGGCGGGGGGTCTACTAAAGATACGCAGTATTTT. It encodes CASSLASRGGGSTKDTQYF.